This T cell receptor (beta chain) was retrieved from a study of blood T cells in healthy people across ages. The CDR3 spans 13 residues. The germline V and J ends were trimmed by 5 bases and 5 bases, with 13 bases remaining between them. Germline CDR1 is SGHNT and CDR2 is YENEEA. Next came a second PCR, run for about 6 to 11 cycles, which used a sample-barcoded 5' primer along with a J-beta primer mix. The template-switch adaptor, which had 12 random nucleotides, put a tag on each cDNA molecule. Every sample returned 3 million or more CDR3-containing paired-end reads. TCRdb re-called the 5' RACE reads through MiXCR, storing one row per CDR3 protein. The sample holds roughly 800,000 distinct CDR3 sequences, roughly 50% seen once. All donors came from Russia, were Caucasian and healthy, and spanned ages about 6 to 100.

What was sequenced was blood. The chain uses TRBV11-3 and TRBJ2-7; D is possibly TRBD1 (6 bases). This TCR was sampled from a man aged 30 to 45 in good health. CDR3 DNA: TGTGCCAGCAGCCGTAGGGGGAGCGACGAGCAGTACTTC. This gives the protein CASSRRGSDEQYF.